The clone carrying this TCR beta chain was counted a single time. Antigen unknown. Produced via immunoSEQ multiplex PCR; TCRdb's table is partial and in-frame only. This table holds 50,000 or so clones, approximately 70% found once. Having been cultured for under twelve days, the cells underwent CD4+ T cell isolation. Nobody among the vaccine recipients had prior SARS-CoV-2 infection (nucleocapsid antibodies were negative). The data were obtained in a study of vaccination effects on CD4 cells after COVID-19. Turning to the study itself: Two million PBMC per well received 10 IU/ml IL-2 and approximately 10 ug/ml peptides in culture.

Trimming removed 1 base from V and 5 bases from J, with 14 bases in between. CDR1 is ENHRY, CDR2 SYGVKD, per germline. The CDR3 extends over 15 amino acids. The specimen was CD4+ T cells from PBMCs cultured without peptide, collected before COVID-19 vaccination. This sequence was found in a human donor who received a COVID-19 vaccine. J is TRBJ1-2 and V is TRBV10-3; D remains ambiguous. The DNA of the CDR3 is TGTGCCATCAGTGAGTTACCGGGGAGGGAATATGGCTACACCTTC. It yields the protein CAISELPGREYGYTF.